The rows below give T cell receptor beta chains drawn from one sample of a study of beta chain features in type 1 diabetes. Assay: immunoSEQ multiplex PCR; the TCRdb copy retains only in-frame clones and omits some. The data contain roughly 120,000 clones, less than 40% of them singletons. Input material: stem cell memory CD4+ T cells from blood. These receptors were taken from a woman aged 18-30 years in good health. Each CDR3 is given without its conserved first and last residue. Fields, in order: V gene, CDR3 protein.

v_gene: TRBV19
CDR3aa: ASSGLAGVGDTQY

v_gene: TRBV5-1
CDR3aa: ASSLDRDGYGYT

v_gene: TRBV7-2
CDR3aa: ASSSRQGADGYT

v_gene: TRBV28
CDR3aa: ASSSLSYT

v_gene: TRBV10-3
CDR3aa: AINSGGDQETQY

v_gene: TRBV29-1
CDR3aa: SVSKVRTHSTQY

v_gene: TRBV25-1
CDR3aa: ASSGLRDRYEQY

v_gene: TRBV4-1
CDR3aa: ASSRGLIAKETQY

v_gene: TRBV2
CDR3aa: ARRQGQETQY

v_gene: TRBV7-3
CDR3aa: ASSLGTSGADTQY

v_gene: TRBV7-2
CDR3aa: AYDLVGEQY

v_gene: TRBV28
CDR3aa: ASSLMPGEQY

v_gene: TRBV5-1
CDR3aa: ASSPRTSGAPYEQY

v_gene: TRBV5-4
CDR3aa: ASSLTGSTDTQY

v_gene: TRBV19
CDR3aa: ASSITDYLGNEQF

v_gene: TRBV2
CDR3aa: ASRGTRKQY

v_gene: TRBV12-5
CDR3aa: ASGPPFSAGGNNEQF

v_gene: TRBV4-1
CDR3aa: ASSQGVLGLAGGVEEQY

v_gene: TRBV10-3
CDR3aa: AISGSLAGGSGANVLT

v_gene: TRBV5-1
CDR3aa: ASSHSGTSGTYEQY

v_gene: TRBV4-1
CDR3aa: ASSQPPGLAGGGNEQY

v_gene: TRBV2
CDR3aa: ASNGREGSLEQF

v_gene: TRBV30
CDR3aa: AWYVPGQGRSIDQPQH

v_gene: TRBV2
CDR3aa: ASTRGRAGETQY

v_gene: TRBV7-2
CDR3aa: ASSLVVLAGGGEQY

v_gene: TRBV2
CDR3aa: ASSERLEADTQY

v_gene: TRBV28
CDR3aa: ATGTDILWDEQY

v_gene: TRBV7-9
CDR3aa: ASSLVRFQETQY

v_gene: TRBV28
CDR3aa: ASSLWYGQNTGELF

v_gene: TRBV2
CDR3aa: ASSGDSNEQF

v_gene: TRBV14
CDR3aa: ASSQDSPGTSGEVEQY

v_gene: TRBV6-5
CDR3aa: ATLIRRFEDNEQF

v_gene: TRBV7-2
CDR3aa: ASSLEPGGNQPQH

v_gene: TRBV7-2
CDR3aa: ASSQTGYQQY

v_gene: TRBV11-2
CDR3aa: ASTRGLAGVPF

v_gene: TRBV7-8
CDR3aa: ASSLSRVSSNQPQH

v_gene: TRBV11-2
CDR3aa: ASSLVPSGLKYEQF

v_gene: TRBV6-5
CDR3aa: ASSFGTGVLTGELF

v_gene: TRBV28
CDR3aa: ASRTSGRVSGELF